This TCR beta chain stems from a study of spatial heterogeneity in lung cancer. The V gene's germline CDR1 is SNHLY and CDR2 FYNNEI. The CDR3 runs to 15 residues. Germline trimming cut 6 bases from V and 4 bases from J; bases unmatched to any gene: 11. Time point: sample taken at primary tumor resection. In each case, whole RNA from tumor, nontumor lung or frozen PBMC was sequenced unsorted. Samples came from roughly 75 TRACERx patients with untreated early-stage lung cancer. One entry per CDR3 protein results from TCRdb running MiXCR on the 5' RACE reads. Of 45,000 to 55,000 distinct CDR3 sequences in the sample, approximately 5% were seen once. The sample holds a few counts of this clonotype.

V usage is TRBV2 and J usage is TRBJ1-2, with 7 bases aligning to TRBD1. The input for sequencing was PBMCs, taken at surgery. The receptor was derived from a male donor with early-stage non-small cell lung cancer. DNA for the CDR3: TGTGCCAGCAGCCCCCGGCGGGACAGACTCTATGGCTACACCTTC. Encoded protein: CASSPRRDRLYGYTF.